This is a list of T cell receptor beta chains from one sample in a study of T cell responses to AZD1222 COVID-19 vaccine. Sequencing used immunoSEQ multiplex PCR; TCRdb keeps in-frame clones, though not all of them. The table lists around 160,000 clones, over 75% of them singletons. The specimen comprised peripheral blood, sampled on day 0 of AZD1222 vaccination. The source is an adult in good health. CDR3s include the opening cysteine and the closing phenylalanine or tryptophan. Fields, in order: J gene, clone size, D gene, V gene, CDR3 DNA, CDR3 protein. A D gene is named only where the DNA matches it firmly. Some rows mark clone size as missing; the rest say once, few, many or name a class of expanded clone.

j_call: TRBJ1-2; clone_size: once; d_call: -; v_call: TRBV4-3; cdr3_nt: TGCGCCAGCAGCCAAGGGGGCGCCGTCTATGGCTACACCTTC; cdr3_aa: CASSQGGAVYGYTF
j_call: TRBJ2-1; clone_size: -; d_call: TRBD1; v_call: TRBV24-1; cdr3_nt: TGTGCCACCAGTGATACAGGGGACACGCATGGGGATTGGGATGAGCAGTTCTTC; cdr3_aa: CATSDTGDTHGDWDEQFF
j_call: TRBJ2-1; clone_size: -; d_call: -; v_call: TRBV11-2; cdr3_nt: TGTGCCAGCAGCTTTCTAGCGAGGGCGAGTGAGCAGTTCTTC; cdr3_aa: CASSFLARASEQFF
j_call: TRBJ1-2; clone_size: once; d_call: -; v_call: TRBV11-3; cdr3_nt: TGTGCCAGCAGCTCCAGGGATGGCTACACCTTC; cdr3_aa: CASSSRDGYTF
j_call: TRBJ1-2; clone_size: -; d_call: -; v_call: TRBV12-3/TRBV12-4; cdr3_nt: TGTGCCAGCAATATTTATGGCGGGGCTGGCTACACCTTC; cdr3_aa: CASNIYGGAGYTF
j_call: TRBJ2-1; clone_size: -; d_call: -; v_call: TRBV19; cdr3_nt: TGTGCCAGTAGTTCTCGGACGCAGAGAGGGCATGAGCAGTTCTTC; cdr3_aa: CASSSRTQRGHEQFF
j_call: TRBJ2-3; clone_size: -; d_call: -; v_call: TRBV6-6; cdr3_nt: TGTGCCAGCAGTCGACGACCGCCTCAGATGGATACGCAGTATTTT; cdr3_aa: CASSRRPPQMDTQYF
j_call: TRBJ2-7; clone_size: -; d_call: TRBD2; v_call: TRBV4-2; cdr3_nt: TGTGCCAGCAGCCAATCTGTGACTAGCGCCTTGAGCTCCTACGAGCAGTACTTC; cdr3_aa: CASSQSVTSALSSYEQYF
j_call: TRBJ1-4; clone_size: -; d_call: -; v_call: TRBV5-4; cdr3_nt: TGTGCCAGCAGCCCGAGACCTGAGACTAATGAAAAACTGTTTTTT; cdr3_aa: CASSPRPETNEKLFF
j_call: TRBJ2-7; clone_size: -; d_call: TRBD1; v_call: TRBV6-2/TRBV6-3; cdr3_nt: TGTGCCAGCAGTTACTCAAGGGGGCGACCATTGGAGCAGTACTTC; cdr3_aa: CASSYSRGRPLEQYF
j_call: TRBJ2-3; clone_size: -; d_call: -; v_call: TRBV27; cdr3_nt: TGTGCCAGCAGTTACAGTAGCACAGATACGCAGTATTTT; cdr3_aa: CASSYSSTDTQYF
j_call: TRBJ2-1; clone_size: -; d_call: TRBD2; v_call: TRBV20-1; cdr3_nt: TGCAGTGCTAGTGGGACTAGCGGGGGGACCACCTACAATGAGCAGTTCTTC; cdr3_aa: CSASGTSGGTTYNEQFF
j_call: TRBJ1-6; clone_size: -; d_call: -; v_call: TRBV7-8; cdr3_nt: TGTGCCAGCAGCCTGTCTCAGGGGAATTCACCCCTCCACTTT; cdr3_aa: CASSLSQGNSPLHF
j_call: TRBJ2-3; clone_size: -; d_call: -; v_call: TRBV19; cdr3_nt: TGTGCCAGTAGTATAATTGGCTCGCCAGATACGCAGTATTTT; cdr3_aa: CASSIIGSPDTQYF
j_call: TRBJ1-5; clone_size: -; d_call: -; v_call: TRBV3-1/TRBV3-2; cdr3_nt: TGTGCCAGCAGCCAAACTAGGCGGGGGCGTATTCGCAATCAGCCCCAGCATTTT; cdr3_aa: CASSQTRRGRIRNQPQHF
j_call: TRBJ1-2; clone_size: -; d_call: -; v_call: TRBV28; cdr3_nt: TGTGCCAGCAGCTTCAGGGACTATGGCTACACCTTC; cdr3_aa: CASSFRDYGYTF
j_call: TRBJ1-2; clone_size: -; d_call: -; v_call: TRBV2; cdr3_nt: TGTGCCAGCGGCGGGGCTCGGGGGTTAGGCCAACTTAACTATGGCTACACCTTC; cdr3_aa: CASGGARGLGQLNYGYTF
j_call: TRBJ1-2; clone_size: -; d_call: -; v_call: TRBV19; cdr3_nt: TGTGCCAGTAGCAGGACAGCCTATGGCTACACCTTC; cdr3_aa: CASSRTAYGYTF
j_call: TRBJ2-6; clone_size: -; d_call: -; v_call: TRBV11-3; cdr3_nt: TGTGCCAGCAGCTTAGTTTCCGGGTCCGGGTCTGGGGCCAACGTCCTGACTTTC; cdr3_aa: CASSLVSGSGSGANVLTF
j_call: TRBJ2-7; clone_size: once; d_call: -; v_call: TRBV5-5; cdr3_nt: TGTGCCAGCAGCTTGGTCCCAGGAATCTACGAGCAGTACTTC; cdr3_aa: CASSLVPGIYEQYF
j_call: TRBJ1-2; clone_size: -; d_call: -; v_call: TRBV6-5; cdr3_nt: TGTGCCAGCAGTACCGGAACTAACTATGGCTACACCTTC; cdr3_aa: CASSTGTNYGYTF
j_call: TRBJ1-3; clone_size: -; d_call: -; v_call: TRBV11-2; cdr3_nt: TGTGCCAGCAGCCAACAGGGCTCTGGAAACACCATATATTTT; cdr3_aa: CASSQQGSGNTIYF
j_call: TRBJ2-1; clone_size: -; d_call: -; v_call: TRBV11-3; cdr3_nt: TGTGCCAGCAGCCGTATAAGGGGGGGCCATGAGCAGTTCTTC; cdr3_aa: CASSRIRGGHEQFF
j_call: TRBJ2-6; clone_size: -; d_call: -; v_call: TRBV11-2; cdr3_nt: TGTGCCACGGTTCAGAATCGGCACTCTGGGGCCAACGTCCTGACTTTC; cdr3_aa: CATVQNRHSGANVLTF
j_call: TRBJ1-1; clone_size: -; d_call: TRBD1; v_call: TRBV6-1; cdr3_nt: TGTGCCAGCAGAGAACAGGGGACTGAAGCTTTCTTT; cdr3_aa: CASREQGTEAFF
j_call: TRBJ2-5; clone_size: once; d_call: -; v_call: TRBV7-9; cdr3_nt: TGTGCCAGCAGCACACGGGTCACCCCAGAGACCCAGTACTTC; cdr3_aa: CASSTRVTPETQYF
j_call: TRBJ2-5; clone_size: -; d_call: TRBD2; v_call: TRBV7-2; cdr3_nt: TGTGCCAGCAGCCCACGAGGAGGAGCGGGAGGGCCAAGAGAGACCCAGTACTTC; cdr3_aa: CASSPRGGAGGPRETQYF
j_call: TRBJ1-1; clone_size: once; d_call: -; v_call: TRBV9; cdr3_nt: TGTGCCAGCAGCGTAGTCTGGGGGAACACTGAAGCTTTCTTT; cdr3_aa: CASSVVWGNTEAFF
j_call: TRBJ1-4; clone_size: -; d_call: -; v_call: TRBV27; cdr3_nt: TGTGCCAGCAGTGTAAATGTGCTAGGTGAAAAACTGTTTTTT; cdr3_aa: CASSVNVLGEKLFF
j_call: TRBJ1-1; clone_size: -; d_call: TRBD1; v_call: TRBV3-1/TRBV3-2; cdr3_nt: TGTGCCAGCAGTCCGGGACAGGGCTTGTTAGCTTTCTTT; cdr3_aa: CASSPGQGLLAFF
j_call: TRBJ1-4; clone_size: -; d_call: TRBD1; v_call: TRBV18; cdr3_nt: TGTGCCAGCTCATATATCGGACAGGCGAATGAAAAACTGTTTTTT; cdr3_aa: CASSYIGQANEKLFF
j_call: TRBJ2-7; clone_size: -; d_call: TRBD2; v_call: TRBV7-8; cdr3_nt: TGTGCCAGCATGGCGGGGGGGGTTTCCTACGAGCAGTACTTC; cdr3_aa: CASMAGGVSYEQYF
j_call: TRBJ2-1; clone_size: -; d_call: -; v_call: TRBV19; cdr3_nt: TGTGCCAGTAGTCCGCTTTCCTACAATGAGCAGTTCTTC; cdr3_aa: CASSPLSYNEQFF
j_call: TRBJ1-2; clone_size: -; d_call: TRBD1; v_call: TRBV19; cdr3_nt: TGTGCCAGTAGTATCTTCGGACAGGGGGGGAGTAACTATGGCTACACCTTC; cdr3_aa: CASSIFGQGGSNYGYTF
j_call: TRBJ2-3; clone_size: few; d_call: -; v_call: TRBV5-1; cdr3_nt: TGCGCCAGCAGCCCAGGGGGCACAGATACGCAGTATTTT; cdr3_aa: CASSPGGTDTQYF
j_call: TRBJ2-1; clone_size: -; d_call: TRBD2; v_call: TRBV19; cdr3_nt: TGTGCCAGTAGTATGCGGGAGAATAGTAATGAGCAGTTCTTC; cdr3_aa: CASSMRENSNEQFF
j_call: TRBJ1-1; clone_size: -; d_call: TRBD1; v_call: TRBV13; cdr3_nt: TGTGCCAGCACCGAGGGGGCCACTGAAGCTTTCTTT; cdr3_aa: CASTEGATEAFF
j_call: TRBJ1-2; clone_size: -; d_call: -; v_call: TRBV5-1; cdr3_nt: TGCGCCAGCAGCTTGGCCCCGGGTCACTACACCTTC; cdr3_aa: CASSLAPGHYTF
j_call: TRBJ2-7; clone_size: -; d_call: TRBD2; v_call: TRBV5-1; cdr3_nt: TGCGCCAGCAGCTGGACTAGCGGTTCCTACGAGCAGTACTTC; cdr3_aa: CASSWTSGSYEQYF
j_call: TRBJ1-2; clone_size: -; d_call: -; v_call: TRBV7-9; cdr3_nt: TGTGCCAGCAGCTGGGGGGGCCAAGCTAACTATGGCTACACCTTC; cdr3_aa: CASSWGGQANYGYTF
j_call: TRBJ2-7; clone_size: -; d_call: TRBD1; v_call: TRBV7-3; cdr3_nt: TGTGCCAGCAGCCAGGGACAGACCTACGAGCAGTACTTC; cdr3_aa: CASSQGQTYEQYF
j_call: TRBJ1-4; clone_size: -; d_call: -; v_call: TRBV14; cdr3_nt: TGTGCCAGCAGCCAAACAGGGAGGGCAACTAATGAAAAACTGTTTTTT; cdr3_aa: CASSQTGRATNEKLFF
j_call: TRBJ2-2; clone_size: -; d_call: -; v_call: TRBV14; cdr3_nt: TGTGCCAGCAGCCAGCCGCCCACCGGGGAGCTGTTTTTT; cdr3_aa: CASSQPPTGELFF
j_call: TRBJ1-2; clone_size: -; d_call: TRBD1; v_call: TRBV14; cdr3_nt: TGTGCCAGCAGCCAATATCCTCCGGGACAGGGCTATGGCTACACCTTC; cdr3_aa: CASSQYPPGQGYGYTF
j_call: TRBJ2-5; clone_size: -; d_call: -; v_call: TRBV19; cdr3_nt: TGTGCCAGTAGTCCATTCCAGGGGGAGACCCAGTACTTC; cdr3_aa: CASSPFQGETQYF
j_call: TRBJ1-3; clone_size: -; d_call: -; v_call: TRBV3-1/TRBV3-2; cdr3_nt: TGTGCCAGCAGCCAAGTCCCGGGACGCCAGACTGGAAACACCATATATTTT; cdr3_aa: CASSQVPGRQTGNTIYF
j_call: TRBJ1-6; clone_size: once; d_call: -; v_call: TRBV9; cdr3_nt: TGTGCCAGCAGCGTAGACCCCTGGGATTCACCCCTCCACTTT; cdr3_aa: CASSVDPWDSPLHF
j_call: TRBJ2-2; clone_size: -; d_call: TRBD2; v_call: TRBV10-3; cdr3_nt: TGTGCCATCACCGGGGGGTTAAGCGGGGAGCTGTTTTTT; cdr3_aa: CAITGGLSGELFF
j_call: TRBJ1-1; clone_size: -; d_call: -; v_call: TRBV5-4; cdr3_nt: TGTGCCAGCCGTCAGGGCGCGAACACTGAAGCTTTCTTT; cdr3_aa: CASRQGANTEAFF
j_call: TRBJ2-7; clone_size: -; d_call: -; v_call: TRBV7-9; cdr3_nt: TGTGCCAGCAGCTTAGGAGGGGAACTGTCCTACGAGCAGTACTTC; cdr3_aa: CASSLGGELSYEQYF
j_call: TRBJ1-5; clone_size: -; d_call: TRBD1; v_call: TRBV3-1/TRBV3-2; cdr3_nt: TGTGCCAGCAGCCAAGCCGATCCCCGGGACAGGGAGATGGGTAGCAATCAGCCCCAGCATTTT; cdr3_aa: CASSQADPRDREMGSNQPQHF
j_call: TRBJ2-3; clone_size: -; d_call: TRBD1; v_call: TRBV27; cdr3_nt: TGTGCCAGCAGCTGGGGACAGGGAAGCACAGATACGCAGTATTTT; cdr3_aa: CASSWGQGSTDTQYF
j_call: TRBJ1-3; clone_size: -; d_call: -; v_call: TRBV7-9; cdr3_nt: TGTGCCAGCAGCCCACGGATTGGTACGGGCGGTGGAAACACCATATATTTT; cdr3_aa: CASSPRIGTGGGNTIYF
j_call: TRBJ2-7; clone_size: -; d_call: TRBD2; v_call: TRBV4-1; cdr3_nt: TGCGCCAGCAGTGCGGGACTAGCGGGGGCCTCCTACGAGCAGTACTTC; cdr3_aa: CASSAGLAGASYEQYF
j_call: TRBJ1-3; clone_size: -; d_call: -; v_call: TRBV19; cdr3_nt: TGTGCCAGCAGTAACTCTGGAAACACCATATATTTT; cdr3_aa: CASSNSGNTIYF
j_call: TRBJ1-4; clone_size: -; d_call: -; v_call: TRBV30; cdr3_nt: TGTGCCTGGAGTGTAAAGGGTGGTAGTGAAAAACTGTTTTTT; cdr3_aa: CAWSVKGGSEKLFF
j_call: TRBJ2-7; clone_size: -; d_call: TRBD1; v_call: TRBV6-2/TRBV6-3; cdr3_nt: TGTGCCAGCAGCCCCTTTGGACAGGGGTCCTACGAGCAGTACTTC; cdr3_aa: CASSPFGQGSYEQYF
j_call: TRBJ2-7; clone_size: -; d_call: -; v_call: TRBV19; cdr3_nt: TGTGCCAGTAGTATACAGCTTACAGGAGGCGAGCAGTACTTC; cdr3_aa: CASSIQLTGGEQYF
j_call: TRBJ2-5; clone_size: -; d_call: -; v_call: TRBV25-1; cdr3_nt: TGTGCCAGCAGTGAATTCAGGGGCAGAGGGGAGACCCAGTACTTC; cdr3_aa: CASSEFRGRGETQYF
j_call: TRBJ2-5; clone_size: -; d_call: TRBD2; v_call: TRBV7-2; cdr3_nt: TGTGCCAGCAGCTTGACTAGCGGGAGGATAAAGACCCAGTACTTC; cdr3_aa: CASSLTSGRIKTQYF